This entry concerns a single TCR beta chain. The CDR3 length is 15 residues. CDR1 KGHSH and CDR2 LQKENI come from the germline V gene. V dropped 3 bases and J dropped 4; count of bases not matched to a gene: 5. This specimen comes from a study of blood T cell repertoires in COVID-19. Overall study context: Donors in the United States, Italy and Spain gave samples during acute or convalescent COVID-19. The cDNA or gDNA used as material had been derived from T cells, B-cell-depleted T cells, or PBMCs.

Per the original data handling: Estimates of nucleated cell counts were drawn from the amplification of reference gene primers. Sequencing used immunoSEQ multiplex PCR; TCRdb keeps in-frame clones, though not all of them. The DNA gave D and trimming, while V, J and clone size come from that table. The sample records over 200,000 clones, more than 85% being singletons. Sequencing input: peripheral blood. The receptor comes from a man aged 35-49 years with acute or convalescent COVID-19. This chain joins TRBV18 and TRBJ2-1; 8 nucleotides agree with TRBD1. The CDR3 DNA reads TGTGCCAGCTCACCCAGGACAGGGAATTACAATGAGCAGTTCTTC. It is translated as CASSPRTGNYNEQFF.